The entry below gives a single T cell receptor beta chain sequence along with its context. The data were taken from a study of blood T cell repertoires in COVID-19. Only in-frame clones appear in the TCRdb table, and some are missing; sequencing was by immunoSEQ multiplex PCR. This repertoire shows about 100,000 clones, around nine tenths found once; its top ten account for about 5%. The CDR3 spans 13 residues. The V and J ends lost 0 bases and 4 bases respectively, with 5 bases between them. CDR1 and CDR2 from the germline V gene are SGDLS and YYNGEE. The chain combines TRBV9 with TRBJ1-5; D gene ambiguous. Sequencing used peripheral blood. This receptor was obtained from a human donor in a cohort sampled during active COVID-19. The DNA of the CDR3 is TGTGCCAGCAGCGTAGGCAGGAATCAGCCCCAGCATTTT. It specifies CASSVGRNQPQHF.